Presented here are 20 T cell receptor beta chains from one specimen sequenced in a study of shared clonotypes between healthy human individuals. Here immunoSEQ multiplex PCR was the method, and the copy in TCRdb shows in-frame clones only, minus some. The data contain a few million clones, about 92% of them singletons. The sample comprised naive CD4+ T cells from PBMCs. Subset here: CD45RA+ positively selected. All receptors come from a young man in good health. Some clones in this sample may be carry-over from other donors' samples.

The V gene is TRBV5-1, the J gene TRBJ2-4; TRBD1 aligns across 9 bases. Germline loops: CDR1 SGHRS, CDR2 YFSETQ. The CDR3 spans 14 residues. V dropped 4 bases and J dropped 8; count of bases not matched to a gene: 7. The CDR3 nucleotides read TGCGCCAGCAGCCGGGACAGGGATCGGGACATTCAGTACTTC. This sequence encodes CASSRDRDRDIQYF.

This clone was counted a single time. The chain couples TRBV30 to TRBJ1-4; D unclear. Deletions cut 2 bases from V and 10 bases from J, with 17 bases between. Germline V gene data show CDR1 as GTSNPN and CDR2 as SVGIG (reference sequence). The CDR3 spans 14 residues. The CDR3 region is CAWSSRSTFRKLFF. CDR3 DNA sequence: TGTGCCTGGAGTTCTAGGAGTACTTTTCGAAAACTGTTTTTT.

The chain joins TRBV7-9 to TRBJ1-2; unclear D gene. Trimming took 2 bases from V and 4 from J, leaving 20 bases between them. The CDR3 is 17 residues long. CDR1 is SEHNR and CDR2 is FQNEAQ in the germline V gene (reference sequence). The CDR3 here is CASSLSGGPATAYGYTF. As DNA, the CDR3 is TGTGCCAGCAGCTTATCGGGCGGCCCCGCTACGGCCTATGGCTACACCTTC.

This clone is a singleton in its sample. The gene calls are TRBV18 and TRBJ2-3, with D perhaps matching TRBD2 (6 bases). Germline CDR1 is KGHSH and CDR2 is LQKENI. This CDR3 is built from 16 residues. V shed 0 bases and J shed 4 bases, with 14 bases lying between them. CDR3 in amino acids: CASSPPSIADSDTQYF. CDR3 nucleotide sequence: TGTGCCAGCTCACCACCGTCGATAGCGGATTCAGATACGCAGTATTTT. Supplemented by reference TRBV18 and TRBJ2-3, the full variable domain reads NAGVMQNPRHLVRRRGQEARLRCSPMKGHSHVYWYRQLPEEGLKFMVYLQKENIIDESGMPKERFSAEFPKEGPSILRIQQVVRGDSAAYFCASSPPSIADSDTQYFGPGTRLTVL.

V usage is TRBV28 and J usage is TRBJ2-3; D is perhaps TRBD1 (5 bases). CDR1 is MDHEN, CDR2 SYDVKM, per germline. Trimming removed 4 bases at V and 2 bases at J, with 13 bases between. The CDR3 length is 15 residues. CDR3 in DNA: TGTGCCAGCAGTTACGACAGACCAAACACAGATACGCAGTATTTT. As protein: CASSYDRPNTDTQYF.

The chain joins TRBV9 to TRBJ2-1; D may be TRBD1 (6 bases). The germline V and J ends were trimmed by 5 bases and 6 bases, with 18 bases remaining between them. The CDR3 is 15 residues long. Germline CDR1 is SGDLS and CDR2 is YYNGEE. The CDR3 here is CASSSGAISLNEQFF. As DNA, the CDR3 is TGTGCCAGCAGTTCAGGGGCAATCTCACTCAATGAGCAGTTCTTC.

The rearrangement uses TRBV19 and TRBJ2-5, with TRBD2 identical over 10 bases. The CDR3 extends over 15 amino acids. Germline CDR1 LNHDA, CDR2 SQIVND (reference sequence). V lost 3 bases to trimming and J lost 3 bases; unmatched junction nucleotides: 4. The CDR3 protein is CASSIGLAEKETQYF. DNA for the CDR3: TGTGCCAGTAGTATTGGACTAGCGGAAAAAGAGACCCAGTACTTC.

The chain employs TRBV15 and TRBJ2-4; D not resolved. The CDR3 has 14 amino acids. The V gene's germline CDR1 is LNHNV and CDR2 YYDKDF (reference sequence). Trimming left V 0 bases short and J 5 bases short, with 8 bases between. This chain's CDR3 is CATSRDLPENIQYF. The CDR3, as DNA: TGTGCCACCAGCAGAGATCTCCCAGAAAACATTCAGTACTTC.

This chain uses TRBV27 with TRBJ1-1; D remains ambiguous. V was cut by 6 bases and J by 3 bases, with 14 bases left in between. This CDR3 is 14 amino acids long. Looked up from germline, CDR1 is MNHEY and CDR2 is SMNVEV (reference sequence). The CDR3, as DNA: TGTGCCAGCAGACCTTACTCTTCGGACACTGAAGCTTTCTTT. Translation: CASRPYSSDTEAFF.

V is TRBV29-1 and J is TRBJ1-4; D uncertain. Germline V lookup: CDR1 SQVTM, CDR2 ANQGSEA. The CDR3 totals 13 residues. Between the trimmed V and J ends, which lost 7 bases and 5 bases, there was a span of 14 bases. The CDR3 loop reads CSAGLSGNEKLFF. The CDR3 nucleotides read TGCAGCGCTGGGCTGAGCGGAAATGAAAAACTGTTTTTT.

V is TRBV2 and J is TRBJ2-1, with 9 positions matching TRBD2. Trimming removed 3 bases from V and 12 bases from J; junction bases left unmatched: 6. Germline CDR1 is SNHLY and CDR2 is FYNNEI. There are 13 residues in the CDR3. CDR3 DNA: TGTGCCAGCAGTGAGGGAGGACTAGCGAGGCAGTTCTTC. The encoded protein is CASSEGGLARQFF. The variable domain in full, with the rest retrieved from reference TRBV2 and TRBJ2-1, is EPEVTQTPSHQVTQMGQEVILRCVPISNHLYFYWYRQILGQKVEFLVSFYNNEISEKSEIFDDQFSVERPDGSNFTLKIRSTKLEDSAMYFCASSEGGLARQFFGPGTRLTVL.

The chain combines TRBV28 with TRBJ2-2; TRBD1 matches at 12 bases. Germline V gene lookup returns CDR1 MDHEN and CDR2 SYDVKM. V lost 5 bases, J lost 6 bases, and 7 bases stayed unmatched. This CDR3 has 16 amino acids. CDR3 region: CASSVTGQGAAGELFF. CDR3 nucleotides: TGTGCCAGCAGTGTTACGGGACAGGGGGCGGCCGGGGAGCTGTTTTTT.

The chain employs TRBV6-6 and TRBJ1-4; D gene unclear. The V and J ends lost 7 bases and 6 bases respectively, with 18 bases between them. CDR1 is MNHNY, CDR2 SVGAGI, per germline (reference sequence). The CDR3 covers 15 residues. The CDR3 nucleotides read TGTGCCAGCACCCATAATCCTTCGACACATGAAAAACTGTTTTTT. Translating gives CASTHNPSTHEKLFF.

This chain joins TRBV4-2 and TRBJ2-7; 14 nucleotides line up with TRBD2. V was clipped by 1 base and J by 0 bases; unmatched bases: 14. CDR1 and CDR2 from the germline V gene are LGHNA and YNFKEQ. The CDR3 spans 21 residues. The CDR3 coding sequence is TGTGCCAGCAGCCAAGGACTAGCGGGAGGGTCCTCTATTTCTAGCTCCTACGAGCAGTACTTC. It is translated as CASSQGLAGGSSISSSYEQYF.

The V call is TRBV2, the J call TRBJ2-1; 11 bases match TRBD2. The CDR3 is 16 amino acids. Trimming removed 5 bases from V and 4 bases from J; junction bases left unmatched: 7. The germline CDR1 and CDR2 sequences are SNHLY and FYNNEI. In DNA, the CDR3 is TGTGCCAGCAGTCAAACTAGACTAGCGGGATACAATGAGCAGTTCTTC. This encodes CASSQTRLAGYNEQFF.

This chain uses TRBV6-1 with TRBJ2-3, with TRBD1 matching over 11 bases. The junction had 6 bases not matched to a gene; V was cut back by 3 bases and J by 4 bases. CDR3 length: 16 residues. CDR1 and CDR2 from the germline V gene are MNHNS and SASEGT. In DNA, the CDR3 is TGTGCCAGCAGTGACCCGGACAGGGGGCAGGCAGATACGCAGTATTTT. Translation gives CASSDPDRGQADTQYF.

The chain carries TRBV27 and TRBJ1-2; 7 nucleotides line up with TRBD1. The CDR3 consists of 12 residues. Unmatched junction bases numbered 1, after V lost 3 bases and J lost 6 bases. Germline V gene sequence: CDR1 MNHEY, CDR2 SMNVEV (reference sequence). The CDR3 DNA is TGTGCCAGCAGTTTCAGGGGGAATGGCTACACCTTC. It codes for CASSFRGNGYTF.

The chain couples TRBV28 to TRBJ2-3, with 7 bases identical to TRBD2. Germline V gene lookup returns CDR1 MDHEN and CDR2 SYDVKM. The CDR3 extends over 13 amino acids. V was clipped by 6 bases and J by 4 bases; unmatched bases: 4. CDR3 nucleotide sequence: TGTGCCAGCAGGGGGGGGAGCGCAGATACGCAGTATTTT. This gives the protein CASRGGSADTQYF.

The CDR3 nucleotides are TGTGCCAGCAGCGGGACCGACACAGATACGCAGTATTTT. It translates to CASSGTDTDTQYF. The chain recombines TRBV7-3 with TRBJ2-3; D may correspond to TRBD1 or TRBD2 (5 bases each). Germline CDR1 reads SGHTA; CDR2 reads FQGTGA. The V end lost 5 bases, the J end lost 2 bases, and 8 bases lay between the germline ends. The CDR3 contains 13 residues.

This sequence joins TRBV7-3 and TRBJ2-7, with D hard to call. This CDR3 has 12 residues. Germline V gene sequence: CDR1 SGHTA, CDR2 FQGTGA. V lost 2 bases, J lost 5 bases, and 7 bases lay in between. The CDR3 sequence: CASSLLGNEQYF. CDR3 in DNA: TGTGCCAGCAGCTTATTGGGGAACGAGCAGTACTTC.